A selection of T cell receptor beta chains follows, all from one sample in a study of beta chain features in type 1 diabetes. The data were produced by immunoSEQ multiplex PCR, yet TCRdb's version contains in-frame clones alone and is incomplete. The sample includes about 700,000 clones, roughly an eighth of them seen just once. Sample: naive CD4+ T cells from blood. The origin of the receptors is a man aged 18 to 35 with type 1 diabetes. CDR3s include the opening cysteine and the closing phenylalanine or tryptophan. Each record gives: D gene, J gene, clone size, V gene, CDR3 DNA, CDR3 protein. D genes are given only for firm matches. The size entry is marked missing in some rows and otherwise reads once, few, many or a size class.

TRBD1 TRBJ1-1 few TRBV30 TGTGCCTGGGAGGGACAGGGGAACACTGAAGCTTTCTTT CAWEGQGNTEAFF
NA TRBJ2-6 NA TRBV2 TGTGCCAGCAGCAGAGGGTTGCAGGGGTCATCTGGGGCCAACGTCCTGACTTTC CASSRGLQGSSGANVLTF
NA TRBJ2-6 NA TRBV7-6 TGTGCCAGCAGCTTACCCTGGGCGGCAGGGGTCGCGGGGGCCAACGTCCTGACTTTC CASSLPWAAGVAGANVLTF
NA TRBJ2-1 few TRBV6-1 TGTGCCAGCAGTGAATCTTTCAATGAGCAGTTCTTC CASSESFNEQFF
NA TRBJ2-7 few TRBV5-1 TGCGCCAGCAGCTTGGAAAGAGTCTACGAGCAGTACTTC CASSLERVYEQYF
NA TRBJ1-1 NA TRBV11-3 TGTGCCAGCAGCTTACAGGGGATGAACACTGAAGCTTTCTTT CASSLQGMNTEAFF
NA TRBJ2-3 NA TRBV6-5 TGTGCCAGCAGTTCCCCGAGGTACGGCGCGCATACGCAGTATTTT CASSSPRYGAHTQYF
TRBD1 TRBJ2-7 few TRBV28 TGTGCCAGCAGAACCTCCTCCGGGACAGGGGTATACGAGCAGTACTTC CASRTSSGTGVYEQYF
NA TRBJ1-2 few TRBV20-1 TGCAGTGCTCCCGGTATCTATGGCTACACCTTC CSAPGIYGYTF
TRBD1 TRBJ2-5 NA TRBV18 TGTGCCAGCTCACAGAAAATGGACAGGGAAGAGACCCAGTACTTC CASSQKMDREETQYF
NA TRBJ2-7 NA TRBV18 TGTGCCAGCTCACCGGCAACTTACGAGCAGTACTTC CASSPATYEQYF
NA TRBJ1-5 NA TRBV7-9 TGTGCCAGCAGCTCCTTCACGGTGGGTTTTGGGAATCAGCCCCAGCATTTT CASSSFTVGFGNQPQHF
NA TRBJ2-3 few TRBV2 TGTGCCAGCAGTGAACCTGGGCCGAGGACAGATACGCAGTATTTT CASSEPGPRTDTQYF
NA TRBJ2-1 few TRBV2 TGTGCCAGCAGGGACTATGTCGAGCAGTTCTTC CASRDYVEQFF
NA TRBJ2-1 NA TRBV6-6 TGTGCCGGCGGGACAGCCTACAATGAGCAGTTCTTC CAGGTAYNEQFF
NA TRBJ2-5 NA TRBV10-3 TGTGCCATCAGTGAGGGACAGAATATAGAGACCCAGTACTTC CAISEGQNIETQYF
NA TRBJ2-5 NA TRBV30 TGTGCCTGGAGTGTAGGCTTAGAGGCGACCCAGTACTTC CAWSVGLEATQYF
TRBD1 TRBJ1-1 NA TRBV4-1 TGCGCCAGCAGCCACCTGACCCAGGGGGACACTGAAGCTTTCTTT CASSHLTQGDTEAFF
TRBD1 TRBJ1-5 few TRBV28 TGTGCCAGCAGGAGAAGTGAGGGGGCGAGCAATCAGCCCCAGCATTTT CASRRSEGASNQPQHF
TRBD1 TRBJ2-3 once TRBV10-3 TGTGCCATCAGGAGGACAGGGGAAAACACAGATACGCAGTATTTT CAIRRTGENTDTQYF
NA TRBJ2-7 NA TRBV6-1 TGTGCCAGCAGTGGATACAGGGTGTTGTACGAGCAGTACTTC CASSGYRVLYEQYF
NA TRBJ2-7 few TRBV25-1 TGTGCCAGCAGTGAGTTTGGCGGGAAGGGGGACGGATCCTACGAGCAGTACTTC CASSEFGGKGDGSYEQYF
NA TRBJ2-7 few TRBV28 TGTGCCAGCAGTCCCTCATCAGGTGTAAGTCTTTACGAGCAGTACTTC CASSPSSGVSLYEQYF